The 27 T cell receptor beta chains reported below all come from one sample, sequenced in a study of Graves' ophthalmopathy and Graves' hyperthyroidism. Amplification of the TCR beta CDR3 regions used RNA transcripts (as template). RT-PCR with HTBI primers came first, then second-round multiplex PCR. A single record per CDR3 protein comes from TCRdb applying MiXCR to the multiplex PCR reads. The sample shows a few hundred thousand distinct CDR3 sequences, around a fifth of them seen only once. Sample: peripheral blood. The receptor source for this set is a woman aged 50 to 65 with Graves' ophthalmopathy.

The table lists this clonotype with many counts. This chain connects TRBV18 to TRBJ2-7; TRBD2 agrees at 8 bases. From germline, CDR1 is KGHSH and CDR2 LQKENI. CDR3 length: 15 amino acids. With 4 bases clipped from V and 6 bases from J, the junction kept 11 bases outside the gene matches. In nucleotides, the CDR3 is TGTGCCAGCTCACGGGACACTAGCGGTAGGAGCGAGCAGTACTTC. Protein: CASSRDTSGRSEQYF.

This clonotype was counted at least ten times. V is TRBV19 and J is TRBJ2-2; 10 bases agree with TRBD1. Germline trimming cut 3 bases from V and 6 bases from J; bases unmatched to any gene: 7. CDR1 is LNHDA and CDR2 is SQIVND in the germline V gene (reference sequence). CDR3 length: 16 amino acids. The CDR3 DNA reads as TGTGCCAGTAGTATGACGGGACAGGGGAGGTCCGGGGAGCTGTTTTTT. Translated: CASSMTGQGRSGELFF.

In its sample, this clonotype was seen many times. This chain uses TRBV14 with TRBJ1-1; 8 bases match TRBD1. Trimming removed 5 bases from V and 6 bases from J; junction bases left unmatched: 11. Looked up from germline, CDR1 is SGHDN and CDR2 is FVKESK. The CDR3 loop spans 15 amino acids. In DNA, the CDR3 is TGTGCCAGCAGCACCCAGGGGGCCCTCGCCCCTGAAGCTTTCTTT. It specifies CASSTQGALAPEAFF.

This clonotype was counted at least ten times. V is TRBV10-1 and J is TRBJ2-7; 9 bases fit TRBD2. Germline CDR1 and CDR2: WNHNN and SYGVQD (reference sequence). The CDR3 consists of 14 residues. The V gene end was trimmed by 2 bases and the J gene end by 4 bases; junction bases not matched to a gene: 3. The CDR3 DNA reads as TGCGCCAGCAGTGAGGCTAGCGGGACATACGAGCAGTACTTC. This translates into CASSEASGTYEQYF.

Ten or more counts support this clonotype. This chain uses TRBV5-4 with TRBJ2-5; possibly TRBD1 or TRBD2 for D (5 bases each). This CDR3 comprises 13 residues. Trimming removed 2 bases from V and 3 bases from J, with 8 bases in between. Germline CDR1 is SGHNT and CDR2 is YYREEE (reference sequence). CDR3 nucleotides: TGTGCCAGCAGCTTTGTGGGGGAAGAGACCCAGTACTTC. This sequence encodes CASSFVGEETQYF.

This clonotype has just one count. The chain uses TRBV7-4 and TRBJ1-2; no firm D call. The CDR3 runs 16 residues. The V end lost 0 bases, the J end lost 3 bases, and 14 bases lay between the germline ends. Germline CDR1 SGHVT, CDR2 SQSDAQ. The CDR3 DNA reads as TGTGCCAGCAGCTTAGCGCGTGGCAGTTCGGACTATGGCTACACCTTC. Translating gives CASSLARGSSDYGYTF.

The table lists this clonotype with many counts. The gene calls are TRBV20-1 and TRBJ2-5; no reliable D call. The CDR3 sequence is 14 residues long. CDR1 and CDR2 (germline): DFQATT, SNEGSKA (reference sequence). V dropped 0 bases and J dropped 1 base, with 9 bases sitting between them. Written as DNA, the CDR3 is TGCAGTGCTAGAGATAGGAGTCCCCAAGAGACCCAGTACTTC. Its translation: CSARDRSPQETQYF.

At least ten counts were recorded for this clonotype. This chain joins TRBV30 and TRBJ2-5; TRBD2 is a possible D gene (6 bases). Trimming removed 5 bases from V and 4 bases from J, with 17 bases in between. The CDR3 consists of 14 residues. Germline-derived CDR1 and CDR2 are GTSNPN and SVGIG (reference sequence). In DNA form, the CDR3 reads TGTGCCTGGGGGGGGACCGCCGAACGAGAGACCCAGTACTTC. It translates to CAWGGTAERETQYF.

In its sample, this clonotype was seen many times. The chain combines TRBV30 with TRBJ2-7; 7 bases align to TRBD2. Germline V CDR1 and CDR2: GTSNPN, SVGIG (reference sequence). The junction had 6 bases not matched to a gene; V was cut back by 1 base and J by 0 bases. The CDR3 length is 15 residues. Here the CDR3 reads CAWSAARGSSYEQYF. The CDR3 DNA is TGTGCCTGGAGTGCCGCGCGGGGGAGCTCCTACGAGCAGTACTTC. Based on the CDR3 plus reference TRBV30 and TRBJ2-7, the full variable domain is SQTIHQWPATLVQPVGSPLSLECTVEGTSNPNLYWYRQAAGRGLQLLFYSVGIGQISSEVPQNLSASRPQDRQFILSSKKLLLSDSGFYLCAWSAARGSSYEQYFGPGTRLTVT.

This clonotype appeared many times. The V and J genes are TRBV4-2 and TRBJ1-5; tentatively, D is TRBD1 (5 bases). The CDR3 is 16 amino acids. Trimming left V 0 bases short and J 4 bases short, with 13 bases between. Germline V gene data show CDR1 as LGHNA and CDR2 as YNFKEQ. CDR3 sequence: CASSQERQRGNQPQHF. CDR3 nucleotide sequence: TGTGCCAGCAGCCAAGAAAGGCAGCGGGGGAATCAGCCCCAGCATTTT.

This chain connects TRBV30 to TRBJ1-1, with 9 bases lining up with TRBD1. The ends lost 5 bases at V and 0 bases at J; junction bases unmatched: 1. CDR1 is GTSNPN, CDR2 SVGIG, per germline (reference sequence). This CDR3 region has 13 residues. CDR3 loop: CAWGTGLNTEAFF. CDR3 DNA: TGTGCCTGGGGGACAGGGCTGAACACTGAAGCTTTCTTT.

This clonotype was recorded many times. This sequence joins TRBV28 and TRBJ2-7; the match to TRBD2 covers 9 bases. Germline trimming cut 3 bases from V and 6 bases from J; bases unmatched to any gene: 6. CDR1 is MDHEN and CDR2 is SYDVKM in the germline V gene. The CDR3 consists of 14 residues. The CDR3 loop reads CASSFLAGGTEQYF. CDR3 DNA sequence: TGTGCCAGCAGTTTTCTCGCGGGAGGGACCGAGCAGTACTTC.

This clonotype turned up a few times. The chain's CDR3 is CSASGTGGRETQYF. CDR3 DNA sequence: TGCAGTGCTTCCGGGACAGGGGGGAGGGAGACCCAGTACTTC. This chain uses TRBV20-1 with TRBJ2-5, with 11 bases that match TRBD1. J gave up 5 bases and V 5 bases, and 7 bases lay outside the gene matches. Germline values: CDR1 DFQATT, CDR2 SNEGSKA (reference sequence). The length of the CDR3 is 14 residues.

V and J are TRBV29-1 and TRBJ1-1; 7 positions match TRBD1. The CDR3 loop spans 13 amino acids. V was pared by 7 bases and J by 4 bases, with 9 bases of the junction left unmatched. Germline values: CDR1 SQVTM, CDR2 ANQGSEA. CDR3 DNA: TGCAGCGCGGCAAGGGGGCCTGTCACTGAAGCTTTCTTT. It is translated as CSAARGPVTEAFF.

This clonotype has more than one count but fewer than ten. The CDR3 spells CASSSGQGAGETQYF. The CDR3 DNA reads as TGTGCCAGCAGTTCCGGACAGGGGGCCGGGGAGACCCAGTACTTC. V usage is TRBV28 and J usage is TRBJ2-5; 11 bases match TRBD1. Germline assignment: CDR1 MDHEN and CDR2 SYDVKM. The CDR3 is 15 amino acids. Trimming cost V 4 bases and J 5 bases; bases outside gene matches: 6.

This clonotype was seen ten or more times. The chain employs TRBV7-2 and TRBJ2-4, with D perhaps matching TRBD1 or TRBD2 (5 bases each). This CDR3 has 14 residues. Per germline, CDR1 SGHTA and CDR2 FQGNSA. V was clipped by 1 base and J by 6 bases, with 10 bases between them. The CDR3 here is CASSLDQGANIQYF. CDR3 nucleotide sequence: TGTGCCAGCAGCTTAGACCAGGGAGCAAACATTCAGTACTTC.

Many counts were recorded for this clonotype. The chain carries TRBV12-3 or TRBV12-4 and TRBJ2-7, with 13 nucleotides matching TRBD2. This CDR3 has 17 residues. After removal of 6 bases from V and 5 bases from J, the junction contained 13 bases not matched to a gene. This CDR3 is CASRGGGGLAGFHEQYF. The CDR3 DNA sequence: TGTGCCAGCAGGGGCGGGGGGGGACTAGCGGGATTCCACGAGCAGTACTTC.

This clonotype has a count of ten or more. The genes are TRBV19 and TRBJ1-2; D possibly corresponds to TRBD1 (6 bases). This CDR3 is 15 amino acids long. Trimming shortened V by 3 bases and J by 4 bases, and 15 bases separated the two germline ends. CDR1 and CDR2 (germline): LNHDA, SQIVND (reference sequence). CDR3: CASSMYQGNSYGYTF. DNA for the CDR3: TGTGCCAGTAGTATGTACCAGGGGAATAGCTATGGCTACACCTTC. The complete variable domain, with remaining parts taken from reference TRBV19 and TRBJ1-2, reads DGGITQSPKYLFRKEGQNVTLSCEQNLNHDAMYWYRQDPGQGLRLIYYSQIVNDFQKGDIAEGYSVSREKKESFPLTVTSAQKNPTAFYLCASSMYQGNSYGYTFGSGTRLTVV.

As concerns this clonotype: One end of the junction does not line up with germline, which may come from a read error. This CDR3 is CSVEDGMRSDF. The CDR3 DNA sequence: TGCAGCGTTGAAGATGGGATGAGGAGTGACTTC. The chain is built from TRBV29-1 and TRBJ2-7, with no clear D. The CDR3 runs 11 residues. Per germline, CDR1 SQVTM and CDR2 ANQGSEA.

In the case of this clonotype: Since a much larger clone is just one base distant, this may be a read error. Because the CDR3 is missing its conserved closing phenylalanine or tryptophan, this is likely a read error. The chain links TRBV20-1 to TRBJ2-7, with 9 nucleotides matching TRBD1. This CDR3 has 13 residues. After removal of 4 bases from V and 5 bases from J, the junction contained 6 bases not matched to a gene. In germline, CDR1 is DFQATT, CDR2 SNEGSKA (reference sequence). CDR3: CSATRDRVDEQYS. The CDR3 DNA reads as TGCAGTGCTACCCGGGACAGGGTGGACGAGCAGTACTCC.

This clonotype appeared a single time. A read error is possible here, since a much larger clone lies one base away. V gene TRBV12-3 or TRBV12-4 combines with J gene TRBJ2-2; TRBD2 matches 7 bases. The V gene end was trimmed by 4 bases and the J gene end by 4 bases; junction bases not matched to a gene: 3. This CDR3 region has 14 residues. CDR3 residues: CASSWEGTTGELFF. CDR3 coding DNA: TGTGCCAGCAGTTGGGAGGGGACCACCGGGGAGCTGTTTTTT.

This clonotype was recorded many times. This chain joins TRBV29-1 and TRBJ1-3; 10 bases map to TRBD1. This CDR3 region has 14 residues. With 6 bases clipped from V and 3 bases from J, the junction kept 5 bases outside the gene matches. Germline CDR1 is SQVTM and CDR2 is ANQGSEA. The CDR3 DNA sequence: TGCAGCGTGGCGACAGGGGGCTTTGGAAACACCATATATTTT. Amino acid sequence: CSVATGGFGNTIYF.

This clonotype was counted between two and nine times. The rearrangement uses TRBV5-4 and TRBJ1-2, with unresolved D. From germline, CDR1 is SGHNT and CDR2 YYREEE (reference sequence). V was trimmed by 0 bases and J by 2 bases, leaving 11 bases between them. There are 15 residues in the CDR3. In nucleotides, the CDR3 is TGTGCCAGCAGCTTGGTTGGGGAGACGAACTATGGCTACACCTTC. As protein: CASSLVGETNYGYTF.

This sequence joins TRBV6-2 or TRBV6-3 and TRBJ1-1; tentative D call: TRBD1 (6 bases). V was clipped by 8 bases and J by 6 bases, with 13 bases between them. This CDR3 is built from 12 residues. CDR1 and CDR2 from the germline V gene are MNHEY and SVGEGT. CDR3 nucleotides: TGTGCCAGCGTTGGCAGGGGTCCTGAAGCTTTCTTT. The encoded protein is CASVGRGPEAFF.

The V gene is TRBV9, the J gene TRBJ2-6; no reliable D call. Germline lookup yields CDR1 SGDLS and CDR2 YYNGEE. Trimming removed 3 bases from V and 0 bases from J, with 10 bases in between. The CDR3 consists of 16 residues. In DNA, the CDR3 is TGTGCCAGCAGCGCCCGTCGGGCCTCTGGGGCCAACGTCCTGACTTTC. Encoded protein: CASSARRASGANVLTF. The full variable domain, in which reference TRBV9 and TRBJ2-6 provide the parts outside the CDR3, is DSGVTQTPKHLITATGQRVTLRCSPRSGDLSVYWYQQSLDQGLQFLIQYYNGEERAKGNILERFSAQQFPDLHSELNLSSLELGDSALYFCASSARRASGANVLTFGAGSRLTVL.

This clonotype showed up many times. V usage is TRBV7-2 and J usage is TRBJ2-7; 8 nucleotides line up with TRBD2. Germline CDR1 is SGHTA and CDR2 is FQGNSA. The CDR3 is 18 amino acids. Trimming cost V 1 base and J 3 bases; bases outside gene matches: 14. CDR3 amino acids: CASSLGAGGLAGHYEQYF. The CDR3 DNA is TGTGCCAGCAGCTTAGGCGCGGGAGGACTAGCAGGCCACTACGAGCAGTACTTC.

The sample holds many counts of this clonotype. The gene calls are TRBV11-3 and TRBJ1-2, with a weak D call TRBD1 (6 bases). Germline assignment: CDR1 SGHNT and CDR2 YENEEA. The CDR3 totals 14 residues. Between the trimmed V and J ends, which lost 0 bases and 7 bases, there was a span of 12 bases. The CDR3 is CASSLDGGGRGYTF. The CDR3 DNA is TGTGCCAGCAGCTTAGACGGCGGGGGCCGTGGCTACACCTTC.